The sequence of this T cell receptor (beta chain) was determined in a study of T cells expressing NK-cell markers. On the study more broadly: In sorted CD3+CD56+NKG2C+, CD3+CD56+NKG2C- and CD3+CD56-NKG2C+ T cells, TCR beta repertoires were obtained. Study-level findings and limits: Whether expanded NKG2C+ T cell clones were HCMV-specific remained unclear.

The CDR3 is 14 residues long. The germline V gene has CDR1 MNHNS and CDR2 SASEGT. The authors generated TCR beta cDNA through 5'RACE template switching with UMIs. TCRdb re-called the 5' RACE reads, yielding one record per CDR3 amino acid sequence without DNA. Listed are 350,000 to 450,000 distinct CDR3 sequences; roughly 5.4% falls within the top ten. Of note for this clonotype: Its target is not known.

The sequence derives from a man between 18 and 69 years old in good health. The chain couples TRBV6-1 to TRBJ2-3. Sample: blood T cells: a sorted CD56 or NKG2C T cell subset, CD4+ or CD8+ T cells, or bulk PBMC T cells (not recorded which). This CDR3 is CASSEPDLRDTQYF.